This TCR beta chain was retrieved from a study of PD-L1 blockade in urothelial cancer. For the study at large: Patients commenced intravenous atezolizumab, 1,200 mg every 3 weeks, in about 2014. At 3 weeks (second dose) and 6 weeks after starting treatment, blood was analyzed. Median T cell yield per blood sample was 110,000 to 150,000 cells.

Looked up from germline, CDR1 is SGHDT and CDR2 is YYEEEE. This CDR3 is built from 15 residues. J lost 5 bases, V lost 0 bases, and 7 bases had no gene match. Study results and caveats: Clonality of blood TCR below the median before treatment predicted better survival.

Method: immunoSEQ multiplex PCR; TCRdb's copy keeps in-frame clones and lacks some. The repertoire holds 70,000 to 75,000 clones, with roughly 91% as singletons. Concerning this clone itself: The antigen remains undetermined.

The rearrangement joins TRBV5-6 to TRBJ2-7, with TRBD2 identical over 8 bases. The receptor comes from a man between 60 and 70 years old with urothelial cancer. The input for sequencing was PBMCs, taken around atezolizumab (anti-PD-L1) treatment. This chain's CDR3 is CASSLVRGGSHEQYF. The CDR3 DNA reads TGTGCCAGCAGCTTGGTACGCGGGGGGAGCCACGAGCAGTACTTC.